The following is a TCR beta chain sequence with its context. Its antigen target is currently unknown. Nothing much larger sits one base from this clone, and base qualities are not available. The library relied on the immunoSEQ multiplex PCR assay. For the multiplex PCR, a mixture combining 60 forward primers for TCR Vbeta segments and 13 reverse primers for TCR Jbeta segments was used. The CDR3 region of rearranged TCR beta genes was amplified from genomic DNA by a multiplex PCR assay. Amplified TCR beta libraries were sequenced as 87-base-pair reads on the Illumina HiSeq System. As for the original processing: Across the roughly 640 repertoires, a later analysis counted tens of millions of unique TCR beta chains, 9 million to 14 million of which were shared by at least two donors. Raw reads were error-corrected and collapsed into unique sequences by a nearest-neighbor algorithm in which closely related sequences were merged to remove PCR and sequencing errors. V, D and J gene segments were assigned by aligning CDR3 sequences to IMGT reference sequences. For a sequence to be retained, a match of at least six nucleotides to both a V gene segment and a J gene segment was required. A rearrangement was called productive if the CDR3 had no stop codons and remained in frame with V and J, and every other rearrangement was called non-productive. CDR3 was defined by IMGT convention, running from the second conserved V-encoded cysteine to the conserved J-encoded phenylalanine. In an earlier analysis of roughly 610 of the donors, sequences lacking an unambiguous match to a single V gene segment were excluded. In an earlier analysis of some 590 of the donors, V segments were called functional above 56.7% productive rearrangements and were called segregating when the between-donor standard deviation exceeded 5%. A statistical classification framework was built for diagnosing cytomegalovirus status from the catalog of TCR beta chain sequences. In a later analysis, V and J genes were assigned by comparing TCR nucleotide sequences against IMGT/GENE-DB human TR gene sequences. Using the TCRdist pipeline, a later analysis assigned CDR3 sequences along with most-parsimonious VDJ recombination scenarios. In a later analysis, each TCR beta chain was defined by its CDR3 amino acid sequence together with its V-gene family, and reads without a unique V-gene family were excluded. A later analysis removed 600 or so highly shared, low-generation-probability nucleotide sequences to deal with suspected cross-contamination and a sequencing artifact. For each public chain, a later analysis derived a clonal expansion index from normalized ranks of inferred template counts within each repertoire. In a later analysis, generation probabilities were computed with a VDJ recombination model fitted to out-of-frame rearrangements, and the resulting probabilities were checked against IGoR. In a later analysis, TCR-TCR, TCR-HLA and TCR-CMV co-occurrence was scored with hypergeometric tests, and a repertoire-size bias correction was applied to TCR pairs. A later analysis estimated false discovery rates by permuting HLA or CMV assignments 20 times. A later analysis grouped co-occurring TCRs with DBSCAN, adding TCRdist sequence similarity when clustering within HLA-allele-positive subsets. For co-occurrence clustering, repertoires with fewer than 30,000 or more than 120,000 public chains were excluded, along with a handful of repertoires with anomalous nucleotide sharing. TCRdb took over this immuneACCESS table, retaining in-frame rearrangements with V and J assigned. Such tables are incomplete; in checked studies, under half of the missing clones stem from an unresolved V gene, and the remainder is unexplained. That table is the source of V, J and clone size, and D and trimming were worked out from the DNA. The sample profile shows about 93,000 clones; over 60% of them were found once. More than 5% of the sample rests with the top ten.

The cohort comprised fewer than 700 healthy bone marrow donors. Cohort members were all nominally healthy when sampled, although unrecorded immune exposures were likely present. The donor tested CMV seropositive and was one of the 289 seropositive cohort members. Each donor provided a peripheral blood sample, and peripheral blood mononuclear cells were used for TCR beta sequencing. The Qiagen DNeasy Blood Extraction Kit was used to extract genomic DNA from the blood cell samples. CDR1 is given as SGHNT and CDR2 as YYREEE, both from the germline V gene (reference sequence). The junction shows trimming of 0 bases on V and 1 base on J, plus 14 bases between the germline ends. The CDR3 covers 17 residues, taking in both the cysteine and the phenylalanine. The sequence is cut down to CDR3 DNA, 51 bases in frame from base 1. The data were obtained in a study of cytomegalovirus exposure and HLA in healthy donors (dated by TCRdb to about 2017). Some background on the complete study: An earlier analysis of some 500 of the donors reported more than 250 Gb of sequence data and some 120 million unique TCR beta sequences from approximately 180 million T cells. The study profiled the T cell repertoires of under 700 subjects by immunosequencing and related them to cytomegalovirus serostatus. To predict cytomegalovirus infection status, the study brought together high-throughput TCR immunosequencing, statistical association of individual TCRs with disease status, and machine learning. A later analysis re-analyzed previously published TCR beta repertoires from hundreds of donors and added high-resolution HLA genotyping to study TCR occurrence patterns. Of the roughly 410 genotyped donors, roughly 76% were placed in the genetic ancestry cluster associated with self-reported Caucasian donors. An earlier analysis of nearly 600 of the donors applied high-throughput TCR beta sequencing to assess whether each TCR beta V gene segment acted as functional or pseudogenic. In the later analysis, no new phenotypic data were used to find candidate immune exposures; instead, reliance was placed on TCR beta sequences and their occurrence across donors. The aim of the study was to test whether cataloging public T cell receptors could identify signatures of past pathogen exposure. Roughly 300 gigabases of sequencing data and approximately 80 million unique TCR sequences were included in an early release covering several hundred HLA-typed donors. Class I and class II HLA loci were covered by the typing at four-digit resolution. Across 300 to 500 genotyped donors of the cohort, an average of about 240,000 unique TCR beta nucleotide sequences per donor were sequenced, and approximately 19% of those sequences were non-productive. Along with the roughly 670-subject first cohort, a separate validation cohort of around 120 different subjects was used. Every repertoire in the discovery cohort had been generated on one and the same sequencing platform. Because of strong linkage in the cohort, five DR-DQ haplotypes were treated as single units for association and clustering. Genome-wide SNP genotypes for about three fifths of the 666 donors were used in a later genetic analysis, which treated that subset as a discovery cohort. Alongside the repertoire data, information on donor age, sex, ethnicity and CMV serostatus was compiled. Typing coverage differed by locus: A, B, C, DRB1 and DQB1 were typed in roughly 620-630 donors, DQA1 in 522, DPA1 in 600 to 610, and DPB1 in just under 480.

General study outcomes and caveats: Specific HLA alleles were associated with 15,000 to 20,000 TCR beta sequences at a false discovery rate of 0.05 in a later analysis. In both the original and validation cohorts, the classifier was reported to diagnose cytomegalovirus status with high specificity and sensitivity. The 87-base-pair reads could not distinguish some IMGT-functional V segments, including TRBV6-2 and TRBV6-3, so those segments were excluded. A later analysis reported that several top co-occurrence clusters appeared linked to parvovirus B19, influenza, CMV and Epstein-Barr virus. The authors suggested that the approach could potentially be extended to other disease states and immunological phenotypes. Most TCR sequences were seen in very few donors, while some public TCRs were found in many individuals. The study gave a list of about 170 TCR beta chains associated with cytomegalovirus. In a later genetic analysis, a missense DCLRE1C variant was associated with V-gene and J-gene trimming of TCR beta chains, and the association was replicated in an independent cohort. A cluster of highly shared sequence variants was judged likely to represent a technical artifact of the sequencing pipeline. Three of the identified cytomegalovirus-associated TCR beta chains were confirmed in vitro to be specific for cytomegalovirus antigens. Assigning TCR associations to individual alleles was difficult when HLA alleles, especially DR and DQ, strongly co-occurred. The presence/absence analyses assumed that sequencing depth was roughly uniform across donors, and that assumption may not be true. A later genetic analysis reported fewer N-insertions in productive TCRs among donors in an Asian-associated ancestry cluster than the roughly 690-donor mean. In an earlier analysis of around 500 of the donors, most TCR beta V segments appeared in productive rearrangements about 87% or about 30% of the time, broadly matching IMGT annotations. Linkage disequilibrium might explain the correlated functional status among segregating V segments, but an unknown experimental factor could not be ruled out. A further reported finding was that TCR beta sequences accurately predicted the HLA-A and HLA-B alleles for most subjects in the first cohort. The cohort was sequenced for TCR beta chains only, and without alpha or paired-chain data the features that could be detected were limited. According to a later analysis, TCR association rates differed among HLA loci, with DRB1 alleles showing the most associated TCRs and HLA-C alleles showing the fewest. HLA typing was unavailable for some donors at each locus, so association tests used only the typed subset. In a later analysis, most CMV-associated TCR beta chains were found to appear HLA-restricted, with HLA associations seemingly driven largely by CMV exposure. In a later analysis, HLA-associated TCR beta chains showed more clonal expansion and lower generation probabilities than non-associated chains that were equally common. Immune exposure information for the cohort was limited to CMV serostatus. Because counts were too low, about 17 rarely observed V segments, including chromosome 9 orphons, were excluded from the earlier analysis of around 640 of the donors.

The receptor chain draws on TRBV5-4 and TRBJ2-1; TRBD2 is possibly the D segment (7 matching bases). This TCR came from a boy under 18 in good health and CMV-seropositive. The sequenced sample was PBMCs. Here the CDR3 is given as CASSLAPGGASYNEQFF. The DNA is TGTGCCAGCAGCTTGGCCCCGGGGGGCGCTTCCTACAATGAGCAGTTCTTC.